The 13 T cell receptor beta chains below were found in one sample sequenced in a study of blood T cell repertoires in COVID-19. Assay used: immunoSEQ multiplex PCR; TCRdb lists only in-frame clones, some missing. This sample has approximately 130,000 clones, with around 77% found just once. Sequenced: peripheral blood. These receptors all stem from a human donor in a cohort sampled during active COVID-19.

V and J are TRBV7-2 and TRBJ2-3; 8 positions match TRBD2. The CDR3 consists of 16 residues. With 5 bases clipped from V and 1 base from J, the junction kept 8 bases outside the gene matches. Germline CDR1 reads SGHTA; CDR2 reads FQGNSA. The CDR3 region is CASSPSVGGGTDTQYF. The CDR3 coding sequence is TGTGCCAGCAGCCCTAGCGTCGGGGGGGGCACAGATACGCAGTATTTT.

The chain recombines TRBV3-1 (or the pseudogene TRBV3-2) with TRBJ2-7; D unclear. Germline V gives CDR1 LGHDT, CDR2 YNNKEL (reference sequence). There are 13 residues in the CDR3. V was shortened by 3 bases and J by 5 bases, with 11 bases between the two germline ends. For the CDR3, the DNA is TGTGCCAGCAGCCAGCGTCCCACCCACGAGCAGTACTTC. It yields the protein CASSQRPTHEQYF.

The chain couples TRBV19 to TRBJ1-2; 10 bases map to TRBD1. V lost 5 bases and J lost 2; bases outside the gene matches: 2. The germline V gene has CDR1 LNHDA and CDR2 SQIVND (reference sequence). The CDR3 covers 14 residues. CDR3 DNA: TGTGCCAGTAGTCTGACAGGGGGCAACTATGGCTACACCTTC. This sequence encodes CASSLTGGNYGYTF.

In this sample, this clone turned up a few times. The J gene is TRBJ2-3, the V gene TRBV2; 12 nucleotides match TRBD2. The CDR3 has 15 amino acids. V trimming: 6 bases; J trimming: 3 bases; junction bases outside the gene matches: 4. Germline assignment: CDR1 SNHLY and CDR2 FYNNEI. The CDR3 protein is CASSMTSGGTDTQYF. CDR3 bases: TGTGCCAGCAGCATGACTAGCGGGGGAACAGATACGCAGTATTTT. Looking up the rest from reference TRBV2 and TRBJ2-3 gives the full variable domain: EPEVTQTPSHQVTQMGQEVILRCVPISNHLYFYWYRQILGQKVEFLVSFYNNEISEKSEIFDDQFSVERPDGSNFTLKIRSTKLEDSAMYFCASSMTSGGTDTQYFGPGTRLTVL.

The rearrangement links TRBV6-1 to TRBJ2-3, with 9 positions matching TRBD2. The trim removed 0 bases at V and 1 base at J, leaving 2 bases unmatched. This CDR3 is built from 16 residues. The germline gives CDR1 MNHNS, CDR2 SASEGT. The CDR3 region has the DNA TGTGCCAGCAGTGAAGCCCCTAGCGGGGGCACAGATACGCAGTATTTT. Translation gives CASSEAPSGGTDTQYF.

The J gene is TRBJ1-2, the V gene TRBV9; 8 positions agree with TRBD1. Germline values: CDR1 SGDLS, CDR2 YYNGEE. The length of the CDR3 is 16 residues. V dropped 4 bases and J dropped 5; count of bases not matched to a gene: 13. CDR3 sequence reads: CASSTQDRENLYGYTF. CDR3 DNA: TGTGCCAGCAGCACCCAGGACAGGGAAAACCTATATGGCTACACCTTC.

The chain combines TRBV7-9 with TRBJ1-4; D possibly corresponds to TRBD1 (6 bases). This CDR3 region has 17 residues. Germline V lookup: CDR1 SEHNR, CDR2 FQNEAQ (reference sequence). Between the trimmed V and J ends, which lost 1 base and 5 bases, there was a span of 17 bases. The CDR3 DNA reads TGTGCCAGCAGCTTAGGAGGGAGCACAGGGCCAAATGAAAAACTGTTTTTT. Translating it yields CASSLGGSTGPNEKLFF.

This CDR3 reads CASTGGGLAVEETQYF. The CDR3 nucleotides read TGTGCCAGCACCGGAGGGGGGCTAGCGGTCGAAGAGACCCAGTACTTC. This sequence joins TRBV11-2 and TRBJ2-5; D might be TRBD2 (7 bases). The CDR3 covers 16 residues. The V end lost 7 bases, the J end lost 3 bases, and 21 bases lay between the germline ends. The germline gives CDR1 SGHAT, CDR2 FQNNGV.

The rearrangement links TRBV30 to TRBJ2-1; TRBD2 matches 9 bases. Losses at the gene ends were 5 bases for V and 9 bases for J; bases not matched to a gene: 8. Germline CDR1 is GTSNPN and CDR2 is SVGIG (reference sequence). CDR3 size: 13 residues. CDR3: CAWASGDGGEQFF. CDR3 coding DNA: TGTGCCTGGGCTAGCGGGGACGGGGGTGAGCAGTTCTTC.

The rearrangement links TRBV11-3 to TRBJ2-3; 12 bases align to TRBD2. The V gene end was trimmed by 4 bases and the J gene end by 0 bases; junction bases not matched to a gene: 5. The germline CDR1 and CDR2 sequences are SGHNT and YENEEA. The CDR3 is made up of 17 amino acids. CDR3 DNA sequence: TGTGCCAGCAGCTCCCGGACTAGCGGGGCGAGCACAGATACGCAGTATTTT. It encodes CASSSRTSGASTDTQYF. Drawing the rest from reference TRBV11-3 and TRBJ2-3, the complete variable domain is EAGVVQSPRYKIIEKKQPVAFWCNPISGHNTLYWYLQNLGQGPELLIRYENEEAVDDSQLPKDRFSAERLKGVDSTLKIQPAELGDSAVYLCASSSRTSGASTDTQYFGPGTRLTVL.

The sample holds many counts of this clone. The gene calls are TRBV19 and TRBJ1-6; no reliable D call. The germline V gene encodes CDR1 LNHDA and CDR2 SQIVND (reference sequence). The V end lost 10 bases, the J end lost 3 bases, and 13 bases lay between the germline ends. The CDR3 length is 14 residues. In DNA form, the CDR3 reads TGTGCCACAAATGTCGGGGTCTATAATTCACCCCTCCACTTT. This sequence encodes CATNVGVYNSPLHF.

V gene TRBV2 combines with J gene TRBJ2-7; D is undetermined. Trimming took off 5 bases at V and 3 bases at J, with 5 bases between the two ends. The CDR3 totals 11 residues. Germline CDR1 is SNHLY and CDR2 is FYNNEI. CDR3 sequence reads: CASSQLYEQYF. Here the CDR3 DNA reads TGTGCCAGCAGTCAACTCTACGAGCAGTACTTC.

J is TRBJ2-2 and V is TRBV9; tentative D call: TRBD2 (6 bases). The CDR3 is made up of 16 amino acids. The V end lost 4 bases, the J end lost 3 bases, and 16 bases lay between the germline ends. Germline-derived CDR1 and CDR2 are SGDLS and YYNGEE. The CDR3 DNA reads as TGTGCCAGCAGCTCTGGGGCTAGCGTTCACACCGGGGAGCTGTTTTTT. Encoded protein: CASSSGASVHTGELFF.